This entry lists 27 T cell receptor beta chains sequenced from one sample in a study of shared clonotypes between healthy human individuals (dated by TCRdb to 2018 to 2021). Receptor libraries were prepared by the immunoSEQ multiplex PCR assay. TCRdb's version of the immuneACCESS table is confined to in-frame rearrangements and falls short of the full clone set. An unresolved V gene accounts for under half of the shortfall where checked; the remainder is of unknown origin. The sample includes over 700,000 clones, with approximately 72% observed a single time. The top ten clones comprise more than 1.5% of the sample. The sample taken for sequencing was memory CD4+ T cells sorted from blood. The label giving this sample's cell subset or site can be read as: CD45RA-negative fraction. The receptor source for this set is a woman under 40 in good health.

This chain links TRBV18 with TRBJ2-3; D call uncertain. Trimming shortened V by 3 bases and J by 0 bases, and 7 bases separated the two germline ends. Germline V lookup: CDR1 KGHSH, CDR2 LQKENI. The CDR3 length is 14 residues. CDR3 in amino acids: CASSPVRSTDTQYF. CDR3 in DNA: TGTGCCAGCTCACCGGTCCGGAGCACAGATACGCAGTATTTT.

The chain recombines TRBV28 with TRBJ1-5, with no clear D. CDR1 and CDR2 from the germline V gene are MDHEN and SYDVKM. The CDR3 covers 13 residues. The ends were cut back, 6 bases at V and 3 bases at J, with 9 bases in the middle. CDR3 loop: CASSHSINQPQHF. CDR3 sequence (DNA): TGTGCCAGCAGCCACAGTATCAATCAGCCCCAGCATTTT.

This chain links TRBV11-2 with TRBJ2-2; D tentatively reads TRBD1 or TRBD2 (5 bases each). CDR1 SGHAT and CDR2 FQNNGV come from the germline V gene. This CDR3 has 13 amino acids. Trimming took 5 bases from V and 5 from J, leaving 9 bases between them. The CDR3: CASSRDATGELFF. As DNA, the CDR3 is TGTGCCAGCAGCCGGGACGCGACCGGGGAGCTGTTTTTT.

About this clone: This sample includes further DNA sequences coding for the same CDR3. The CDR3 is CASSFLAGQETQYF. DNA for the CDR3: TGTGCCAGCAGCTTCCTAGCGGGGCAAGAGACCCAGTACTTC. The chain links TRBV11-2 to TRBJ2-5, with 9 bases identical to TRBD2. The trim removed 3 bases at V and 2 bases at J, leaving 1 base unmatched. The V gene's germline CDR1 is SGHAT and CDR2 FQNNGV. The CDR3 runs 14 residues.

The chain carries TRBV6-5 and TRBJ2-1; TRBD2 aligns across 10 bases. V lost 5 bases and J lost 3; bases outside the gene matches: 4. CDR1 MNHEY and CDR2 SVGAGI come from the germline V gene. The CDR3 length is 15 residues. In DNA, the CDR3 is TGTGCCAGCAGTGTATCTAGCGGGAGCTACAATGAGCAGTTCTTC. It encodes CASSVSSGSYNEQFF.

For this clone: Other DNA variants within this sample encode the same CDR3. V is TRBV29-1 and J is TRBJ2-5; maybe TRBD2 (7 bases). The V gene lost 5 bases and the J gene lost 3 bases, with 10 bases spanning the gap. CDR1 and CDR2 from the germline V gene are SQVTM and ANQGSEA. CDR3 length equals 12 residues. In nucleotides, the CDR3 is TGCAGCGTTAGGGGGGGGGAAGAGACCCAGTACTTC. The encoded protein is CSVRGGEETQYF.

V usage is TRBV19 and J usage is TRBJ2-7; 7 nucleotides align to TRBD2. Germline loops: CDR1 LNHDA, CDR2 SQIVND (reference sequence). After removal of 3 bases from V and 2 bases from J, the junction contained 7 bases not matched to a gene. This CDR3 spans 15 amino acids. CDR3 DNA: TGTGCCAGTAGTATCTGGCGGGAGTCCGCCTACGAGCAGTACTTC. Protein product: CASSIWRESAYEQYF.

The V call is TRBV5-4, the J call TRBJ1-1; D is possibly TRBD1 (6 bases). Germline V gene lookup returns CDR1 SGHNT and CDR2 YYREEE (reference sequence). The CDR3 is 13 amino acids. The germline V and J ends were trimmed by 4 bases and 3 bases, with 10 bases remaining between them. CDR3 coding DNA: TGTGCCAGCAGCCCCGGACAGTACACTGAAGCTTTCTTT. This sequence encodes CASSPGQYTEAFF.

V and J are TRBV30 and TRBJ2-3; 7 bases map to TRBD1. CDR3 length equals 12 residues. V shed 4 bases and J 4 bases; nucleotides not matched to a gene: 2. CDR1 is GTSNPN and CDR2 is SVGIG in the germline V gene (reference sequence). The CDR3 loop is CAWKGGSDTQYF. CDR3 in DNA: TGTGCCTGGAAAGGGGGCTCAGATACGCAGTATTTT.

The CDR3 protein is CASSLNGQHTQYF. In nucleotides, the CDR3 is TGTGCCAGCAGCTTAAATGGGCAGCATACGCAGTATTTT. This chain uses TRBV7-3 with TRBJ2-3; D unresolved. The CDR3 loop spans 13 amino acids. V was clipped by 1 base and J by 7 bases, with 9 bases between them. Germline CDR1 reads SGHTA; CDR2 reads FQGTGA.

As for this clone: This may arise from a read error, as a much more abundant clone is one base away. CDR3 protein: CASSGNSYEQYF. As DNA, the CDR3 is TGTGCCAGCAGTGGGAACTCCTACGAGCAGTACTTC. This chain uses TRBV6-6 with TRBJ2-5; D is undetermined. The J call may be faulty, since TRBJ2-7 better matches the DNA end. The CDR3 covers 12 residues. Germline CDR1 is MNHNY and CDR2 is SVGAGI (reference sequence).

This chain joins TRBV27 and TRBJ2-1, with D perhaps assigned TRBD1 or TRBD2 (5 bases each). The germline V gene encodes CDR1 MNHEY and CDR2 SMNVEV (reference sequence). V was shortened by 8 bases and J by 3 bases, with 11 bases between the two germline ends. The CDR3 length is 13 residues. CDR3 DNA: TGTGCCAGCGGTAAGGGGAGCTACAATGAGCAGTTCTTC. Its protein is CASGKGSYNEQFF.

The chain combines TRBV5-1 with TRBJ2-1, with 7 bases identical to TRBD2. Germline CDR1 and CDR2: SGHRS and YFSETQ. The ends lost 0 bases at V and 5 bases at J; junction bases unmatched: 5. CDR3 length equals 15 residues. Here the CDR3 DNA reads TGCGCCAGCAGCTTGGAGTCTAGCGGTAACAATGAGCAGTTCTTC. This codes for CASSLESSGNNEQFF.

The J gene is TRBJ2-5, the V gene TRBV10-1; TRBD2 matches 11 bases. Losses at the gene ends were 4 bases for V and 2 bases for J; bases not matched to a gene: 9. Per the germline V gene, CDR1 is WNHNN and CDR2 is SYGVQD (reference sequence). The CDR3 consists of 17 residues. CDR3 in amino acids: CASSGTTSGRTQETQYF. The CDR3 nucleotides are TGCGCCAGCAGTGGCACTACTAGCGGGAGAACTCAAGAGACCCAGTACTTC.

This chain uses TRBV7-9 with TRBJ2-1; 7 bases fit TRBD2. From germline, CDR1 is SEHNR and CDR2 FQNEAQ (reference sequence). Trimming removed 8 bases from V and 0 bases from J; junction bases left unmatched: 13. The CDR3 has 17 amino acids. This chain's CDR3 is CASRHQGTGGSYNEQFF. The DNA for the CDR3 is TGTGCCAGCCGTCATCAGGGTACGGGGGGCTCCTACAATGAGCAGTTCTTC.

Comment on this clone: This same CDR3 is encoded by further DNA sequences in the sample. The rearrangement joins TRBV2 to TRBJ2-7; 10 positions agree with TRBD1. V trimming: 4 bases; J trimming: 5 bases; junction bases outside the gene matches: 5. Per the germline V gene, CDR1 is SNHLY and CDR2 is FYNNEI. The CDR3 is 14 residues long. The CDR3 nucleotides are TGTGCCAGCAGTGCCCGGGACAGGGGCCACGAGCAGTACTTC. This sequence encodes CASSARDRGHEQYF.

The V and J genes are TRBV6-1 and TRBJ1-2, with 7 bases aligning to TRBD1. This CDR3 contains 14 residues. Germline CDR1 and CDR2: MNHNS and SASEGT. The V segment lost 6 bases and the J segment 8 bases; nucleotides outside the gene matches: 12. The CDR3 spells CASREDRTSRGYTF. The CDR3 nucleotides read TGTGCCAGCAGGGAGGACAGGACCTCGAGAGGCTACACCTTC.

The V and J genes are TRBV11-2 and TRBJ2-3; 9 nucleotides line up with TRBD2. Losses at the gene ends were 1 base for V and 2 bases for J; bases not matched to a gene: 4. The CDR3 contains 16 residues. The germline CDR1 and CDR2 sequences are SGHAT and FQNNGV. This chain's CDR3 is CASSLGAGGYTDTQYF. The DNA for the CDR3 is TGTGCCAGCAGCTTAGGAGCGGGAGGCTACACAGATACGCAGTATTTT.

To note about this clone: This may be a read error, as it is one base from a much larger clone. This CDR3 is also generated by other DNA sequences in the sample. In DNA form, the CDR3 reads TGTGCCAGCAGCCCTTACACAGATACGCAGTATTTT. Amino acids: CASSPYTDTQYF. The J gene is TRBJ2-3, the V gene TRBV11-2; D is ambiguous. CDR3 length: 12 residues. Per germline, CDR1 SGHAT and CDR2 FQNNGV. With 5 bases removed from V and 2 bases from J, the gap between germline ends came to 5 bases.

V and J are TRBV11-2 and TRBJ1-5; 8 bases map to TRBD1. CDR1 SGHAT and CDR2 FQNNGV come from the germline V gene. This CDR3 is built from 16 residues. The trim removed 1 base at V and 1 base at J, leaving 3 bases unmatched. The CDR3 loop is CASSLAQGASNQPQHF. The CDR3 coding sequence is TGTGCCAGCAGCTTAGCGCAGGGGGCGAGCAATCAGCCCCAGCATTTT. Supplemented by reference TRBV11-2 and TRBJ1-5, the full variable domain reads EAGVAQSPRYKIIEKRQSVAFWCNPISGHATLYWYQQILGQGPKLLIQFQNNGVVDDSQLPKDRFSAERLKGVDSTLKIQPAKLEDSAVYLCASSLAQGASNQPQHFGDGTRLSIL.

The chain employs TRBV4-2 and TRBJ2-1; D ambiguous. CDR1 is LGHNA, CDR2 YNFKEQ, per germline. The CDR3 length is 14 residues. The V end lost 2 bases, the J end lost 8 bases, and 13 bases lay between the germline ends. CDR3 sequence: CASSQRTAMDEQFF. The CDR3 DNA is TGTGCCAGCAGCCAACGGACGGCAATGGATGAGCAGTTCTTC.

The chain combines TRBV29-1 with TRBJ2-7, with 16 bases identical to TRBD2. Germline loops: CDR1 SQVTM, CDR2 ANQGSEA. J lost 7 bases, V lost 4 bases, and 4 bases had no gene match. This CDR3 comprises 14 residues. The CDR3 DNA follows: TGCAGCGTTGCCGGGACTAGCGGGAGGGGTGAGCAGTACTTC. It encodes CSVAGTSGRGEQYF.

Regarding this clone: This sequence may be a read error, since a much larger clone differs from it by one base. The chain carries TRBV7-8 and TRBJ1-1; the D is unclear. The CDR3 sequence is 13 residues long. With 2 bases removed from V and 3 bases from J, the gap between germline ends came to 7 bases. Germline V gene data show CDR1 as SGHVS and CDR2 as FQNEAQ. CDR3 nucleotides: TGTGCCAGCAGCTTAATGATGGACACTGAAGCTTTCTTT. It is translated as CASSLMMDTEAFF.

This clone has just a few counts. The V gene is TRBV7-2, the J gene TRBJ1-5; maybe TRBD1 (5 bases). The CDR3 runs to 13 residues. V was shortened by 1 base and J by 15 bases, with 16 bases between the two germline ends. Germline V gene lookup returns CDR1 SGHTA and CDR2 FQGNSA. The CDR3 nucleotides read TGTGCCAGCAGCTTAGACCCCCGGGACCTGTTGCATTTT. Its protein is CASSLDPRDLLHF. Variable domain in full (rest from reference TRBV7-2 and TRBJ1-5): GAGVSQSPSNKVTEKGKDVELRCDPISGHTALYWYRQSLGQGLEFLIYFQGNSAPDKSGLPSDRFSAERTGGSVSTLTIQRTQQEDSAVYLCASSLDPRDLLHFGDGTRLSIL.

Only a few counts were recorded for this clone. The rearrangement joins TRBV28 to TRBJ2-5; TRBD2 matches 9 bases. J lost 7 bases, V lost 5 bases, and 14 bases had no gene match. Germline assignment: CDR1 MDHEN and CDR2 SYDVKM. This CDR3 contains 16 residues. CDR3 bases: TGTGCCAGCAGTGTGAGCGGGGGGAGGTCCCGCGGGACCCAGTACTTC. Translation: CASSVSGGRSRGTQYF.

The V gene is TRBV2, the J gene TRBJ2-2, with a tentative D call TRBD2 (6 bases). V was clipped by 6 bases and J by 0 bases, with 11 bases between them. Germline V gene sequence: CDR1 SNHLY, CDR2 FYNNEI. The CDR3 totals 15 residues. As DNA, the CDR3 is TGTGCCAGCAGCCCAGCGGGTACGAACACCGGGGAGCTGTTTTTT. This translates into CASSPAGTNTGELFF.

This clone has only a few counts. The J gene is TRBJ1-5, the V gene TRBV28; 7 nucleotides agree with TRBD1. The CDR3 is 16 amino acids. CDR1 and CDR2 from the germline V gene are MDHEN and SYDVKM. Germline trimming cut 6 bases from V and 0 bases from J; bases unmatched to any gene: 8. The CDR3 nucleotides are TGTGCCAGCAGACCGCTCGGACAGGATAGCAATCAGCCCCAGCATTTT. Residues: CASRPLGQDSNQPQHF.